A single sample is the source of the 27 T cell receptor beta chains below, sequenced in a study of T cell changes during pregnancy in multiple sclerosis. The method was immunoSEQ multiplex PCR; TCRdb's version includes in-frame clones alone and lacks a portion of them. The profile shows 10,000 or so clones, 83% of them singletons. Sequenced here: CD8+ T cells from peripheral blood mononuclear cells, sampled in the third trimester of pregnancy. These receptors were taken from a female donor in good health, enrolled as a control in a pregnancy study.

This clone has a handful of counts. V usage is TRBV7-9 and J usage is TRBJ2-1; 12 nucleotides align to TRBD2. The CDR3 totals 14 residues. Trimming at V came to 10 bases and at J to 2 bases, leaving 3 bases not matched to a gene. Germline V lookup: CDR1 SEHNR, CDR2 FQNEAQ (reference sequence). CDR3 sequence reads: CATRLAGAYNEQFF. CDR3 DNA: TGTGCCACTCGACTAGCGGGAGCCTACAATGAGCAGTTCTTC. The full variable domain, completed using reference TRBV7-9 and TRBJ2-1, is DTGVSQNPRHKITKRGQNVTFRCDPISEHNRLYWYRQTLGQGPEFLTYFQNEAQLEKSRLLSDRFSAERPKGSFSTLEIQRTEQGDSAMYLCATRLAGAYNEQFFGPGTRLTVL.

V and J are TRBV6-4 and TRBJ2-7; 8 nucleotides line up with TRBD1. This CDR3 comprises 15 residues. Looked up from germline, CDR1 is MRHNA and CDR2 is SNTAGT. With V trimmed by 3 bases and J by 2 bases, 6 bases remained unmatched. CDR3 DNA: TGTGCCAGCAGTGAAGCCGGGACAGGAGCCTACGAGCAGTACTTC. It specifies CASSEAGTGAYEQYF.

V usage is TRBV4-1 and J usage is TRBJ1-2; D uncertain. From germline, CDR1 is MGHRA and CDR2 YSYEKL. V dropped 1 base and J dropped 10 bases, with 22 bases sitting between them. CDR3 size: 16 residues. CDR3 amino acids: CASSQVVGGRRADYTF. Written as DNA, the CDR3 is TGCGCCAGCAGCCAAGTAGTGGGAGGGCGGAGGGCTGACTACACCTTC.

V is TRBV5-1 and J is TRBJ2-7, with a tentative D call TRBD2 (6 bases). Looked up from germline, CDR1 is SGHRS and CDR2 is YFSETQ. The CDR3 covers 14 residues. V lost 4 bases, J lost 2 bases, and 13 bases lay in between. The CDR3 is CASSPAGGTYEQYF. The DNA of the CDR3 is TGCGCCAGCAGCCCGGCCGGGGGAACCTACGAGCAGTACTTC. Together with reference TRBV5-1 and TRBJ2-7, the CDR3 gives the full variable domain: KAGVTQTPRYLIKTRGQQVTLSCSPISGHRSVSWYQQTPGQGLQFLFEYFSETQRNKGNFPGRFSGRQFSNSRSEMNVSTLELGDSALYLCASSPAGGTYEQYFGPGTRLTVT.

The chain links TRBV7-6 to TRBJ2-2, with D hard to call. V was shortened by 5 bases and J by 5 bases, with 9 bases between the two germline ends. From germline, CDR1 is SGHVS and CDR2 FNYEAQ. The CDR3 length is 13 residues. The CDR3: CASSHSETGELFF. For the CDR3, the DNA is TGTGCCAGCAGCCATTCTGAGACCGGGGAGCTGTTTTTT. Full variable domain (outside the CDR3, taken from reference TRBV7-6 and TRBJ2-2): GAGVSQSPRYKVTKRGQDVALRCDPISGHVSLYWYRQALGQGPEFLTYFNYEAQQDKSGLPNDRFSAERPEGSISTLTIQRTEQRDSAMYRCASSHSETGELFFGEGSRLTVL.

The chain combines TRBV5-1 with TRBJ1-2; the D gene is possibly TRBD1 (6 bases). This CDR3 comprises 13 residues. Germline CDR1 SGHRS, CDR2 YFSETQ. Trimming stripped 0 bases from V and 3 bases from J, with 6 bases between. CDR3 protein: CASSLGQDYGYTF. The CDR3, as DNA: TGCGCCAGCAGCTTGGGACAGGACTATGGCTACACCTTC.

The rearrangement uses TRBV7-9 and TRBJ2-1; TRBD2 might be the D (5 bases). V was clipped by 3 bases and J by 11 bases, with 11 bases between them. Germline CDR1 SEHNR, CDR2 FQNEAQ (reference sequence). The CDR3 contains 12 residues. CDR3 DNA sequence: TGTGCCAGCAGCTTGGGAGTGACGAAGCAGTTCTTC. Translated, it gives CASSLGVTKQFF.

The V call is TRBV19, the J call TRBJ1-4; no clear D. CDR1 and CDR2 (germline): LNHDA, SQIVND (reference sequence). The CDR3 loop spans 15 amino acids. The V end lost 3 bases, the J end lost 4 bases, and 12 bases lay between the germline ends. CDR3 protein: CASSMQDVRNEKLFF. The CDR3 region has the DNA TGTGCCAGTAGTATGCAGGATGTACGTAATGAAAAACTGTTTTTT.

The chain recombines TRBV7-9 with TRBJ2-4, with TRBD2 as a possible D gene (5 bases). Trimming pared 5 bases from V and 6 bases from J, leaving 17 bases between. The CDR3 is 15 residues long. Per the germline V gene, CDR1 is SEHNR and CDR2 is FQNEAQ (reference sequence). This CDR3 is CASSTSRAPGNIQYF. As DNA, the CDR3 is TGTGCCAGCAGCACTTCGAGGGCCCCGGGAAACATTCAGTACTTC.

This clone was seen only a few times. The DNA for the CDR3 is TGTGCCAGCAGTGAAACAGGGGGCGCGGGGTCCTACGAGCAGTACTTC. This gives the protein CASSETGGAGSYEQYF. The rearrangement joins TRBV6-1 to TRBJ2-7; 9 nucleotides match TRBD1. This CDR3 has 16 amino acids. Losses at the gene ends were 2 bases for V and 1 base for J; bases not matched to a gene: 6. The germline V gene encodes CDR1 MNHNS and CDR2 SASEGT.

CDR3 nucleotide sequence: TGCGCCAGCAGCCCCGTGTGGGGGGACACTGAAGCTTTCTTT. Translating it yields CASSPVWGDTEAFF. J is TRBJ1-1 and V is TRBV5-1; TRBD1 is a possible D gene (5 bases). CDR1 and CDR2 from the germline V gene are SGHRS and YFSETQ. Trimming stripped 4 bases from V and 3 bases from J, with 13 bases between. The CDR3 loop spans 14 amino acids.

The chain employs TRBV5-1 and TRBJ2-7; TRBD2 is a possible D gene (5 bases). Per germline, CDR1 SGHRS and CDR2 YFSETQ. There are 12 residues in the CDR3. The V end was cut by 3 bases, the J end by 4 bases, with 8 bases between. The CDR3 is CASSSKRYEQYF. The CDR3, as DNA: TGCGCCAGCAGCTCCAAGCGGTACGAGCAGTACTTC. Full variable domain (remainder filled in from reference TRBV5-1 and TRBJ2-7): KAGVTQTPRYLIKTRGQQVTLSCSPISGHRSVSWYQQTPGQGLQFLFEYFSETQRNKGNFPGRFSGRQFSNSRSEMNVSTLELGDSALYLCASSSKRYEQYFGPGTRLTVT.

This clone is labeled as medium-sized. This chain links TRBV6-4 with TRBJ2-1; 12 bases agree with TRBD2. Trimming removed 5 bases from V and 3 bases from J; junction bases left unmatched: 2. Germline assignment: CDR1 MRHNA and CDR2 SNTAGT. The CDR3 has 15 residues. The CDR3 loop is CASSKTSGSYNEQFF. CDR3 DNA: TGTGCCAGCAGTAAGACTAGCGGGAGCTACAATGAGCAGTTCTTC.

V and J are TRBV5-1 and TRBJ2-7; no clear D gene. Trimming pared 1 base from V and 5 bases from J, leaving 7 bases between. The length of the CDR3 is 12 residues. CDR1 is SGHRS, CDR2 YFSETQ, per germline. As DNA, the CDR3 is TGCGCCAGCAGCTTGTATCCCGACGAGCAGTACTTC. Residues: CASSLYPDEQYF.

This clone was seen only once. The V call is TRBV27, the J call TRBJ2-2; 8 positions match TRBD2. The CDR3 extends over 14 amino acids. Germline CDR1 MNHEY, CDR2 SMNVEV (reference sequence). After removal of 3 bases from V and 6 bases from J, the junction contained 3 bases not matched to a gene. The CDR3 protein is CASSFGRASGELFF. DNA of the CDR3: TGTGCCAGCAGTTTCGGGAGGGCCTCCGGGGAGCTGTTTTTT.

This chain uses TRBV9 with TRBJ2-7, with 8 positions matching TRBD2. This CDR3 spans 15 amino acids. V dropped 1 base and J dropped 4; count of bases not matched to a gene: 7. The germline V gene encodes CDR1 SGDLS and CDR2 YYNGEE. CDR3 DNA sequence: TGTGCCAGCAGCGTAAACGGGGGGGCCGGTTACGAGCAGTACTTC. Translation: CASSVNGGAGYEQYF.

DNA for the CDR3: TGTGCCTGGAGTCCGGGACAGGGTGATTCACCCCTCCACTTT. Amino acids: CAWSPGQGDSPLHF. The chain employs TRBV30 and TRBJ1-6; TRBD1 matches 9 bases. The junction had 4 bases not matched to a gene; V was cut back by 2 bases and J by 8 bases. Germline loops: CDR1 GTSNPN, CDR2 SVGIG (reference sequence). This CDR3 has 14 amino acids.

The V call is TRBV7-8, the J call TRBJ2-3; 9 bases map to TRBD2. From germline, CDR1 is SGHVS and CDR2 FQNEAQ. The V and J ends lost 4 bases and 6 bases, in that order; junction bases with no gene match: 8. The CDR3 runs 15 residues. In nucleotides, the CDR3 is TGTGCCAGCAGCTCAACCGCGGGGGGGCCGGATACGCAGTATTTT. This sequence encodes CASSSTAGGPDTQYF. Full variable domain (outside the CDR3, taken from reference TRBV7-8 and TRBJ2-3): GAGVSQSPRYKVAKRGQDVALRCDPISGHVSLFWYQQALGQGPEFLTYFQNEAQLDKSGLPSDRFFAERPEGSVSTLKIQRTQQEDSAVYLCASSSTAGGPDTQYFGPGTRLTVL.

The rearrangement links TRBV6-4 to TRBJ2-2, with 10 bases lining up with TRBD2. Trimming cost V 3 bases and J 5 bases; bases outside gene matches: 3. The CDR3 consists of 15 residues. The V gene's germline CDR1 is MRHNA and CDR2 SNTAGT. CDR3 amino acids: CASSESSGSTGELFF. CDR3 DNA: TGTGCCAGCAGTGAGTCTAGCGGGAGTACCGGGGAGCTGTTTTTT.

The chain links TRBV19 to TRBJ2-1; D is possibly TRBD2 (5 bases). Germline assignment: CDR1 LNHDA and CDR2 SQIVND (reference sequence). The CDR3 contains 15 residues. Trimming took 5 bases from V and 1 from J, leaving 12 bases between them. The CDR3 sequence is CASSDPGKSYNEQFF. Written as DNA, the CDR3 is TGTGCCAGTAGTGACCCCGGGAAGTCCTACAATGAGCAGTTCTTC.

This chain connects TRBV28 to TRBJ2-1; the D gene is possibly TRBD1 (6 bases). The length of the CDR3 is 14 residues. Trimming left V 3 bases short and J 7 bases short, with 13 bases between. Germline CDR1 MDHEN, CDR2 SYDVKM. The CDR3 is CASSFLQGGNEQFF. The CDR3 region has the DNA TGTGCCAGCAGTTTCTTACAGGGCGGGAATGAGCAGTTCTTC.

The chain is built from TRBV19 and TRBJ2-2; no clear D. The germline V gene has CDR1 LNHDA and CDR2 SQIVND (reference sequence). Deletions cut 5 bases from V and 3 bases from J, with 10 bases between. This CDR3 region has 14 residues. CDR3 in DNA: TGTGCCAGTAGTGATCTTAGTGACACCGGGGAGCTGTTTTTT. It is translated as CASSDLSDTGELFF.

V and J are TRBV2 and TRBJ2-3, with 7 bases that match TRBD1. J lost 0 bases, V lost 6 bases, and 12 bases had no gene match. Germline V gene data show CDR1 as SNHLY and CDR2 as FYNNEI. CDR3 size: 17 residues. In DNA form, the CDR3 reads TGTGCCAGCAGGGAACTCCCTCGGGGACAGAGCACAGATACGCAGTATTTT. Protein: CASRELPRGQSTDTQYF.

To note about this clone: At one end the junction does not follow the germline gene, possibly because of a read error. The chain combines TRBV7-3 with TRBJ2-1, with 7 nucleotides matching TRBD2. CDR3 size: 15 residues. Per germline, CDR1 SGHTA and CDR2 FQGTGA. The CDR3 DNA reads TGTGCCAGCAGCTTGACTAGCCTTAGTACCAATGAACAGTTCTTC. Protein: CASSLTSLSTNEQFF. Variable domain in full (rest from reference TRBV7-3 and TRBJ2-1): GAGVSQTPSNKVTEKGKYVELRCDPISGHTALYWYRQSLGQGPEFLIYFQGTGAADDSGLPNDRFFAVRPEGSVSTLKIQRTERGDSAVYLCASSLTSLSTNEQFFGPGTRLTVL.

In this sample, this clone turned up once. V is TRBV29-1 and J is TRBJ2-7; the match to TRBD2 covers 10 bases. The junction had 7 bases not matched to a gene; V was cut back by 6 bases and J by 2 bases. Germline CDR1 and CDR2: SQVTM and ANQGSEA. This CDR3 spans 14 amino acids. CDR3 sequence reads: CSVDLAGEPYEQYF. CDR3 sequence (DNA): TGCAGCGTAGACCTAGCGGGAGAACCCTACGAGCAGTACTTC.

V is TRBV5-1 and J is TRBJ2-1, with 7 bases lining up with TRBD2. The CDR3 is made up of 16 amino acids. Unmatched junction bases numbered 10, after V lost 3 bases and J lost 4 bases. Germline CDR1 reads SGHRS; CDR2 reads YFSETQ. For the CDR3, the DNA is TGCGCCAGCAGCTGGGGCCGGGACTACCCTTACAATGAGCAGTTCTTC. It yields the protein CASSWGRDYPYNEQFF.

The chain employs TRBV6-5 and TRBJ1-5; TRBD1 matches 9 bases. V dropped 4 bases and J dropped 2; count of bases not matched to a gene: 6. Germline loops: CDR1 MNHEY, CDR2 SVGAGI. The CDR3 sequence is 16 residues long. The DNA of the CDR3 is TGTGCCAGCAGTTCTACAGGGGGCGCGGGCAATCAGCCCCAGCATTTT. Encoded protein: CASSSTGGAGNQPQHF.